This T cell receptor beta chain was observed in a study of T cell repertoires in cytomegalovirus infection. Study as a whole: Matching HLA type, along with CMV infection, was indicated by public TCR beta signatures.

Note on this clonotype: Its antigen is not identified.

Study-wide results and limits: Carriers of CMV and the relevant HLA type were discriminated by public TCR beta frequency. In two of eight donors, the top clonotype was HLA-C-restricted CMV-specific.

TCRdb re-derived calls from the reads in MiXCR, one entry per CDR3 protein. Of approximately 70,000 distinct CDR3 sequences listed, roughly 20% were seen once; the top ten hold roughly 80%. CDR3 length equals 16 residues. CDR1 LNHDA and CDR2 SQIVND come from the germline V gene (reference sequence). After removal of 4 bases from V and 7 bases from J, the junction contained 7 bases not matched to a gene. This sequence was found in a human donor in good health (CMV status not recorded). Some clones in this sample may be carry-over from other donors' samples. The chain carries TRBV19 and TRBJ2-1, with 13 bases that match TRBD2. Sequencing was done on a sample of PBMCs, sequenced either directly or after in vitro stimulation (not recorded which). The CDR3 DNA sequence: TGTGCCAGTAGTACGGTACTAGCGGGAGGGAGGAATGAGCAGTTCTTC. Its translation: CASSTVLAGGRNEQFF.